The 21 T cell receptor beta chains below all came from one sample that was sequenced in a study of T cells after posttransplantation cyclophosphamide. The table came from immunoSEQ multiplex PCR; TCRdb's copy has only in-frame clones and leaves some out. Found here are about 52,000 clones, roughly 92% of them singletons; the top ten hold about 3%. The source material was PBMCs. The receptors here all came from a woman in her twenties or thirties in good health and a related stem cell transplant donor.

The V and J genes are TRBV21-1 and TRBJ1-5; no DNA check was done on the table's D call, TRBD1. TRBV21-1 counts as a pseudogene. The CDR3 is 17 residues long. CDR3 amino acids: CASQTGHQASCNQPQHF. Written as DNA, the CDR3 is TGTGCCAGCCAAACAGGACACCAAGCTAGTTGCAATCAGCCCCAGCATTTT.

The gene calls are TRBV5-1 and TRBJ2-7; the D gene is possibly TRBD1 (6 bases). The CDR3 is 14 amino acids. Between the trimmed V and J ends, which lost 4 bases and 1 base, there was a span of 12 bases. CDR1 SGHRS and CDR2 YFSETQ come from the germline V gene. The CDR3 reads CASSVTGSSYEQYF. DNA for the CDR3: TGCGCCAGCAGCGTTACAGGGTCTTCCTACGAGCAGTACTTC.

The chain combines TRBV28 with TRBJ2-5, with D possibly TRBD1 on 7 matching bases. The CDR3 length is 15 residues. Deletions cut 6 bases from V and 1 base from J, with 15 bases between. Germline V gene lookup returns CDR1 MDHEN and CDR2 SYDVKM. CDR3 region: CASRSAGGSQETQYF. Written as DNA, the CDR3 is TGTGCCAGCAGAAGTGCAGGGGGGTCCCAAGAGACCCAGTACTTC.

This clone was seen only once. The chain has TRBV4-1 and TRBJ1-3; a possible D gene is TRBD1 (5 bases). This CDR3 region has 16 residues. Germline V CDR1 and CDR2: MGHRA, YSYEKL. The germline V and J ends were trimmed by 1 base and 6 bases, with 16 bases remaining between them. CDR3 nucleotides: TGCGCCAGCAGCCAAGTATCCTGGGGCCGGAAAAACACCATATATTTT. Translation: CASSQVSWGRKNTIYF.

V gene TRBV30 combines with J gene TRBJ1-4, with 11 bases that match TRBD1. V gave up 2 bases and J gave up 8 bases; unmatched junction bases: 4. The CDR3 contains 14 residues. CDR1 and CDR2 from the germline V gene are GTSNPN and SVGIG (reference sequence). The CDR3 DNA reads TGTGCCTGGAGTCGGGGACAGGGGGGGGAAAAACTGTTTTTT. Protein: CAWSRGQGGEKLFF.

The J gene is TRBJ1-2, the V gene TRBV21-1; the tabulated D call, TRBD1, remains unverified against the DNA. TRBV21-1 counts as a pseudogene. This CDR3 has 16 residues. CDR3 sequence (DNA): TGTGCCAGCAGCAATGGGACAGGGATTAAGAGATATGGCTACACCTTC. This sequence encodes CASSNGTGIKRYGYTF.

V gene TRBV7-7 combines with J gene TRBJ2-1, with 8 positions matching TRBD2. The germline CDR1 and CDR2 sequences are SSHAT and FNYEAQ (reference sequence). J gave up 9 bases and V 1 base, and 2 bases lay outside the gene matches. The CDR3 loop spans 13 amino acids. CDR3 residues: CASSLGLAGEQFF. CDR3 DNA sequence: TGTGCCAGCAGCTTAGGTCTAGCGGGTGAGCAGTTCTTC.

The sample holds one count of this clone. V gene TRBV9 combines with J gene TRBJ2-1; 10 bases align to TRBD2. The germline V gene has CDR1 SGDLS and CDR2 YYNGEE. CDR3 length: 18 residues. After removal of 6 bases from V and 7 bases from J, the junction contained 19 bases not matched to a gene. The chain's CDR3 is CASTKSPSSGGSVNEQFF. CDR3 nucleotide sequence: TGTGCCAGCACCAAATCCCCCTCTAGCGGGGGAAGTGTAAATGAGCAGTTCTTC. The full variable domain, its missing parts supplied by reference TRBV9 and TRBJ2-1, is DSGVTQTPKHLITATGQRVTLRCSPRSGDLSVYWYQQSLDQGLQFLIQYYNGEERAKGNILERFSAQQFPDLHSELNLSSLELGDSALYFCASTKSPSSGGSVNEQFFGPGTRLTVL.

The chain joins TRBV5-6 to TRBJ2-5; D gene unclear. Trimming took 0 bases from V and 4 from J, leaving 7 bases between them. The V gene's germline CDR1 is SGHDT and CDR2 YYEEEE. The CDR3 extends over 13 amino acids. The CDR3 nucleotides are TGTGCCAGCAGCTTGGCCTCGAGAGAGACCCAGTACTTC. Translated: CASSLASRETQYF. Using reference TRBV5-6 and TRBJ2-5 for the parts outside the CDR3, the full variable domain is DAGVTQSPTHLIKTRGQQVTLRCSPKSGHDTVSWYQQALGQGPQFIFQYYEEEERQRGNFPDRFSGHQFPNYSSELNVNALLLGDSALYLCASSLASRETQYFGPGTRLLVL.

The gene calls are TRBV14 and TRBJ2-2; TRBD1 matches 9 bases. Trimming removed 3 bases from V and 4 bases from J; junction bases left unmatched: 9. Per the germline V gene, CDR1 is SGHDN and CDR2 is FVKESK. CDR3 size: 17 residues. The DNA for the CDR3 is TGTGCCAGCAGCCAGGATTGGACAGGGGTTCGCACCGGGGAGCTGTTTTTT. It is translated as CASSQDWTGVRTGELFF.

The chain is built from TRBV5-1 and TRBJ2-5, with 15 bases matching TRBD2. CDR3 length equals 14 residues. Germline assignment: CDR1 SGHRS and CDR2 YFSETQ. Losses at the gene ends were 4 bases for V and 5 bases for J; bases not matched to a gene: 0. CDR3 coding DNA: TGCGCCAGCAGCGGGACTAGCGGGGGGGAGACCCAGTACTTC. Translation: CASSGTSGGETQYF.

The chain links TRBV10-3 to TRBJ1-4, with D unresolved. With 7 bases removed from V and 5 bases from J, the gap between germline ends came to 11 bases. The germline V gene encodes CDR1 ENHRY and CDR2 SYGVKD. This CDR3 comprises 13 residues. For the CDR3, the DNA is TGTGCCATCACCCGGGAACTCAATGAAAAACTGTTTTTT. It encodes CAITRELNEKLFF.

This chain uses TRBV5-4 with TRBJ2-3; TRBD2 matches at 8 bases. The junction had 8 bases not matched to a gene; V was cut back by 5 bases and J by 3 bases. The CDR3 consists of 15 residues. The germline V gene has CDR1 SGHNT and CDR2 YYREEE (reference sequence). In nucleotides, the CDR3 is TGTGCCAGCAGAGCGGGGGCCGGTGGAACAGATACGCAGTATTTT. Amino acids: CASRAGAGGTDTQYF.

With regard to this clone: Within the sample, other DNA sequences also encode this same CDR3. J is TRBJ1-2 and V is TRBV6-5, with 10 bases identical to TRBD1. CDR3 size: 15 residues. The V gene's germline CDR1 is MNHEY and CDR2 SVGAGI. Trimming removed 2 bases from V and 4 bases from J; junction bases left unmatched: 4. Here the CDR3 reads CASSYRGQGSYGYTF. DNA for the CDR3: TGTGCCAGCAGTTACCGGGGACAGGGGTCCTATGGCTACACCTTC.

This clone has only a few counts. The genes are TRBV5-4 and TRBJ1-5, with D hard to call. Germline-derived CDR1 and CDR2 are SGHNT and YYREEE (reference sequence). Between the trimmed V and J ends, which lost 0 bases and 5 bases, there was a span of 6 bases. CDR3 length: 13 amino acids. CDR3 loop: CASSLGGDQPQHF. Here the CDR3 DNA reads TGTGCCAGCAGCTTGGGTGGAGATCAGCCCCAGCATTTT.

This clone was picked up one time. V gene TRBV5-1 combines with J gene TRBJ2-7, with D possibly being TRBD1 (6 bases). V lost 1 base and J lost 4, with 12 bases in between. This CDR3 spans 14 amino acids. CDR1 SGHRS and CDR2 YFSETQ come from the germline V gene. The CDR3 nucleotides are TGCGCCAGCAGCTTGAGCAGGGGCGGGTACGAGCAGTACTTC. This encodes CASSLSRGGYEQYF.

The chain couples TRBV19 to TRBJ1-4; the match to TRBD1 covers 7 bases. Germline CDR1 is LNHDA and CDR2 is SQIVND (reference sequence). This CDR3 has 15 amino acids. J was trimmed by 5 bases and V by 3 bases; bases with no gene match: 6. CDR3 amino acids: CASSMEGQKNEKLFF. The DNA for the CDR3 is TGTGCCAGTAGTATGGAGGGACAGAAAAATGAAAAACTGTTTTTT.

This rearrangement joins TRBV7-3 to TRBJ2-2; D is perhaps TRBD2 (5 bases). The V end was cut by 0 bases, the J end by 0 bases, with 8 bases between. Germline values: CDR1 SGHTA, CDR2 FQGTGA. This CDR3 has 16 amino acids. CDR3 coding DNA: TGTGCCAGCAGCTTAACCAGCGGCACGAACACCGGGGAGCTGTTTTTT. This sequence encodes CASSLTSGTNTGELFF.

This clone showed up just once. The J gene is TRBJ2-3, the V gene TRBV7-9; 10 nucleotides line up with TRBD1. V lost 5 bases, J lost 2 bases, and 4 bases stayed unmatched. The CDR3 consists of 15 residues. Germline V gene lookup returns CDR1 SEHNR and CDR2 FQNEAQ (reference sequence). The CDR3, as DNA: TGTGCCAGCAGCCAGGGACAGGGGAACACAGATACGCAGTATTTT. It translates to CASSQGQGNTDTQYF. The entire variable domain, with the rest obtained from reference TRBV7-9 and TRBJ2-3, is as follows: DTGVSQNPRHKITKRGQNVTFRCDPISEHNRLYWYRQTLGQGPEFLTYFQNEAQLEKSRLLSDRFSAERPKGSFSTLEIQRTEQGDSAMYLCASSQGQGNTDTQYFGPGTRLTVL.

This chain links TRBV28 with TRBJ2-2; D uncertain. The germline V gene encodes CDR1 MDHEN and CDR2 SYDVKM. V was trimmed by 6 bases and J by 6 bases, leaving 11 bases between them. This CDR3 is 13 amino acids long. CDR3 nucleotide sequence: TGTGCCAGCAGGCCGAACATGGCCGGGGAGCTGTTTTTT. Amino acid sequence: CASRPNMAGELFF.

The rearrangement links TRBV28 to TRBJ1-2, with D perhaps matching TRBD1 (6 bases). The CDR3 runs 13 residues. The V gene's germline CDR1 is MDHEN and CDR2 SYDVKM. Deletions cut 5 bases from V and 7 bases from J, with 14 bases between. CDR3: CASSDRLGIGYTF. In DNA, the CDR3 is TGTGCCAGCAGTGACAGGCTAGGGATTGGCTACACCTTC.